This TCR beta chain was captured by sequencing in a study of blood T cell repertoires in COVID-19. Study information: Spain, Italy and the United States supplied samples that represented acute and convalescent COVID-19. T cells, B-cell-depleted T cells, or PBMCs supplied cDNA or gDNA.

Original processing notes: Scientists estimated how many nucleated cells there were by amplifying reference gene primers. Assay used: immunoSEQ multiplex PCR; TCRdb lists only in-frame clones, some missing. D and trimming were read from the DNA, whereas the V and J calls and clone size are those reported in that table. The sample has about 79,000 clones; around nine tenths are singletons. The CDR3 length is 18 residues. CDR1 and CDR2 from the germline V gene are SGHTA and FQGTGA. With 4 bases clipped from V and 11 bases from J, the junction kept 16 bases outside the gene matches. The clonotype originates from a man in his fifties with active COVID-19. Material: peripheral blood. The chain links TRBV7-3 to TRBJ2-3, with 15 bases aligning to TRBD2. The CDR3 region has the DNA TGTGCCAGCAGCTCCCCGGGACTAGCGGGGGGTGGTGGGGCGAGGCAGTATTTT. Translating gives CASSSPGLAGGGGARQYF.